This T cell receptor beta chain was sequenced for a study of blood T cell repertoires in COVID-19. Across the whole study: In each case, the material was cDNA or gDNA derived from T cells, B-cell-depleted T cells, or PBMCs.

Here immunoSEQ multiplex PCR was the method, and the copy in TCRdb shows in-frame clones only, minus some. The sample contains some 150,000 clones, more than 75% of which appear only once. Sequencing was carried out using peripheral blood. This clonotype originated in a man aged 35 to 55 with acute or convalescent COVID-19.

The CDR3: CASRRGGQLLTEAFF. DNA of the CDR3: TGTGCCAGCAGACGGGGGGGGCAGTTGCTCACTGAAGCTTTCTTT. The chain carries TRBV6-5 and TRBJ1-1, with D maybe TRBD1 (6 bases). The germline V and J ends were trimmed by 6 bases and 4 bases, with 18 bases remaining between them. Per germline, CDR1 MNHEY and CDR2 SVGAGI. This CDR3 has 15 amino acids.